The 5 T cell receptor beta chains below were found in one sample sequenced in a study of CD8+CD57+ T cells in acquired aplastic anemia. Genomic DNA acted as the template from which TCR beta VDJ combination and CDR3 sequence profiling were carried out. TCRdb ran MiXCR on the reads and lists one entry per CDR3 protein. The table includes fewer than 200,000 distinct CDR3 sequences, roughly 50% detected once. For sequencing, patients were chosen who had shown expansion of CD8+CD57+ cells by flow cytometry. Sequenced sample: sorted CD4+, CD8+, or CD8+CD57+ T cells (not recorded which) from PBMCs. These receptors were obtained from a human donor with aplastic anemia.

V is TRBV20-1 and J is TRBJ2-5; D may be TRBD2 (6 bases). Trimming removed 0 bases from V and 2 bases from J, with 13 bases in between. CDR1 is DFQATT and CDR2 is SNEGSKA in the germline V gene (reference sequence). The length of the CDR3 is 15 residues. CDR3 coding DNA: TGCAGTGCTAGAGATCGAACCGGGACTCAAGAGACCCAGTACTTC. Its translation: CSARDRTGTQETQYF.

Points on this clonotype: Compared with germline, one end of the junction differs, possibly owing to a read error. This chain connects TRBV12-3 or TRBV12-4 to TRBJ1-2, with 10 nucleotides matching TRBD1. The CDR3 is 15 amino acids. The CDR3 sequence: CASSSGTGDHYGYTF. In DNA form, the CDR3 reads TGTGCCAGCAGTTCCGGGACAGGGGACCACTATGGATACACCTTC.

This clonotype was counted at least ten times. The chain has TRBV3-1 and TRBJ1-3; D unresolved. The ends were cut back, 6 bases at V and 10 bases at J, with 16 bases in the middle. The CDR3 runs 13 residues. The germline V gene has CDR1 LGHDT and CDR2 YNNKEL (reference sequence). CDR3 DNA sequence: TGTGCCAGCAGTCTTAGGATCGGGGAGACCATATATTTT. Translating gives CASSLRIGETIYF. Complete variable domain (other parts from reference TRBV3-1 and TRBJ1-3): DTAVSQTPKYLVTQMGNDKSIKCEQNLGHDTMYWYKQDSKKFLKIMFSYNNKELIINETVPNRFSPKSPDKAHLNLHINSLELGDSAVYFCASSLRIGETIYFGEGSWLTVV.

V gene TRBV2 combines with J gene TRBJ2-1, with TRBD2 matching 11 bases. Germline lookup yields CDR1 SNHLY and CDR2 FYNNEI. The V segment lost 1 base and the J segment 7 bases; nucleotides outside the gene matches: 3. This CDR3 has 15 residues. CDR3 loop: CASSEGLAGFNEQFF. The CDR3 region has the DNA TGTGCCAGCAGTGAAGGACTAGCGGGATTTAATGAGCAGTTCTTC. Supplemented by reference TRBV2 and TRBJ2-1, the full variable domain reads EPEVTQTPSHQVTQMGQEVILRCVPISNHLYFYWYRQILGQKVEFLVSFYNNEISEKSEIFDDQFSVERPDGSNFTLKIRSTKLEDSAMYFCASSEGLAGFNEQFFGPGTRLTVL.

This clonotype was counted ten times or more. V and J are TRBV5-8 and TRBJ2-2; no firm D call. Germline V CDR1 and CDR2: SGHTS, YDEGEE. With 3 bases removed from V and 3 bases from J, the gap between germline ends came to 12 bases. The CDR3 loop spans 15 amino acids. Written as DNA, the CDR3 is TGTGCCAGCAGCTCTAGAGTATCGGACACCGGGGAGCTGTTTTTT. Its protein is CASSSRVSDTGELFF. The full variable domain, rest sourced from reference TRBV5-8 and TRBJ2-2, is EAGVTQSPTHLIKTRGQQATLRCSPISGHTSVYWYQQALGLGLQFLLWYDEGEERNRGNFPPRFSGRQFPNYSSELNVNALELEDSALYLCASSSRVSDTGELFFGEGSRLTVL.